Below are 26 T cell receptor beta chains sequenced from a single sample in a study of T cell changes during pregnancy in multiple sclerosis. Some clones are missing from TCRdb's copy, which holds only in-frame ones; the method was immunoSEQ multiplex PCR. This table has 40,000 or so clones, approximately 89% appearing once. The source material was CD4+ T cells from peripheral blood mononuclear cells, sampled in the first trimester of pregnancy. The receptor source for this set is a female donor with multiple sclerosis, enrolled in a pregnancy study.

The rearrangement links TRBV10-1 to TRBJ2-1, with 14 bases matching TRBD2. The CDR3 length is 18 residues. Germline CDR1 WNHNN, CDR2 SYGVQD (reference sequence). J gave up 10 bases and V 3 bases, and 14 bases lay outside the gene matches. In DNA, the CDR3 is TGCGCCAGCAGTGACGGGGGCTCGGGGACTAGCGGGAGAGGCGAGCAGTTCTTC. As protein: CASSDGGSGTSGRGEQFF.

The V and J genes are TRBV28 and TRBJ2-7; 10 nucleotides match TRBD1. CDR1 and CDR2 from the germline V gene are MDHEN and SYDVKM. Trimming took 5 bases from V and 7 from J; bases not matched to a gene: 11. This CDR3 contains 15 residues. The CDR3, as DNA: TGTGCCAGCAGTGGTAGACAGGGGGCCAGAGAAGAGCAGTACTTC. Amino acid sequence: CASSGRQGAREEQYF.

The V call is TRBV5-1, the J call TRBJ2-2, with 7 bases matching TRBD1. Germline V gene lookup returns CDR1 SGHRS and CDR2 YFSETQ. The CDR3 totals 14 residues. Trimming took 3 bases from V and 6 from J; bases not matched to a gene: 5. CDR3 sequence reads: CASSSQGTAGELFF. CDR3 bases: TGCGCCAGCAGCTCACAGGGGACCGCCGGGGAGCTGTTTTTT.

The chain is built from TRBV11-1 and TRBJ2-5; D may be TRBD1 (6 bases). V shed 4 bases and J shed 2 bases, with 14 bases lying between them. The CDR3 sequence is 15 residues long. The germline CDR1 and CDR2 sequences are SGHAT and FQDESV (reference sequence). In DNA, the CDR3 is TGTGCCAGCAGCTCACCCAATAGGGGGCAAGAGACCCAGTACTTC. As protein: CASSSPNRGQETQYF.

The chain carries TRBV5-4 and TRBJ2-7; D unclear. With 2 bases removed from V and 9 bases from J, the gap between germline ends came to 15 bases. The germline V gene encodes CDR1 SGHNT and CDR2 YYREEE (reference sequence). The CDR3 extends over 13 amino acids. The CDR3 reads CASSLRGTARQYF. The CDR3 region has the DNA TGTGCCAGCAGCTTAAGAGGAACCGCGAGGCAGTACTTC.

The chain joins TRBV30 to TRBJ1-4; 7 bases match TRBD1. This CDR3 region has 14 residues. With 5 bases clipped from V and 10 bases from J, the junction kept 13 bases outside the gene matches. CDR1 and CDR2 (germline): GTSNPN, SVGIG (reference sequence). In nucleotides, the CDR3 is TGTGCCTGGGGCCCGGCAGGGGGTGGGAGAAAACTGTTTTTT. Protein product: CAWGPAGGGRKLFF.

V usage is TRBV6-5 and J usage is TRBJ2-7, with 9 bases matching TRBD2. Germline V gene sequence: CDR1 MNHEY, CDR2 SVGAGI. This CDR3 has 15 amino acids. V shed 0 bases and J 2 bases; nucleotides not matched to a gene: 2. The CDR3, as DNA: TGTGCCAGCAGTTACTCTCTAGCGGGGCCCTACGAGCAGTACTTC. Translation: CASSYSLAGPYEQYF.

Here the CDR3 reads CASSARQGALTYEQYF. The CDR3 region has the DNA TGTGCCAGCAGCGCCAGACAGGGGGCGCTTACCTACGAGCAGTACTTC. V is TRBV7-9 and J is TRBJ2-7; 10 nucleotides match TRBD1. After removal of 5 bases from V and 2 bases from J, the junction contained 9 bases not matched to a gene. From germline, CDR1 is SEHNR and CDR2 FQNEAQ (reference sequence). This CDR3 contains 16 residues.

The rearrangement joins TRBV18 to TRBJ2-5; 10 bases align to TRBD1. CDR1 and CDR2 (germline): KGHSH, LQKENI. V dropped 4 bases and J dropped 5; count of bases not matched to a gene: 13. The CDR3 length is 17 residues. CDR3 protein: CASSLYTAGTGDETQYF. The CDR3 DNA is TGTGCCAGCTCACTTTATACTGCCGGGACAGGGGACGAGACCCAGTACTTC.

The chain carries TRBV5-6 and TRBJ2-1; 12 bases fit TRBD2. The V and J ends lost 4 bases and 2 bases, in that order; junction bases with no gene match: 1. Germline V gene sequence: CDR1 SGHDT, CDR2 YYEEEE. This CDR3 comprises 15 residues. The CDR3 loop reads CASSRTSGAYNEQFF. DNA for the CDR3: TGTGCCAGCAGCCGGACTAGCGGGGCCTACAATGAGCAGTTCTTC.

The chain links TRBV29-1 to TRBJ2-5; weak D call: TRBD2 (5 bases). The germline V and J ends were trimmed by 4 bases and 1 base, with 10 bases remaining between them. The CDR3 loop spans 13 amino acids. Germline V gives CDR1 SQVTM, CDR2 ANQGSEA. The CDR3 DNA sequence: TGCAGCGTTGCCCCGGGGTTCCAAGAGACCCAGTACTTC. As protein: CSVAPGFQETQYF.

The chain has TRBV12-5 and TRBJ2-3; 7 bases are a match to TRBD2. The CDR3 consists of 16 residues. The germline gives CDR1 LGHNT, CDR2 FRNRAP. With V trimmed by 0 bases and J by 2 bases, 5 bases remained unmatched. The CDR3 nucleotides read TGTGCTAGTGGTTTGGTTGTGGGAGGGCCCACAGATACGCAGTATTTT. It codes for CASGLVVGGPTDTQYF.

The rearrangement joins TRBV14 to TRBJ2-7, with D possibly being TRBD1 (6 bases). CDR3 length: 15 amino acids. Germline lookup yields CDR1 SGHDN and CDR2 FVKESK. V was pared by 4 bases and J by 4 bases, with 17 bases between. CDR3 coding DNA: TGTGCCAGCAGCCGCCTCACAGGGTCCGGGTACGAGCAGTACTTC. Translation: CASSRLTGSGYEQYF.

The V and J genes are TRBV27 and TRBJ1-4; D perhaps matches TRBD1 (5 bases). This CDR3 has 16 amino acids. Trimming stripped 4 bases from V and 0 bases from J, with 12 bases between. Looked up from germline, CDR1 is MNHEY and CDR2 is SMNVEV (reference sequence). This chain's CDR3 is CASSSDLRATNEKLFF. The CDR3 region has the DNA TGTGCCAGCAGTTCCGACCTCAGGGCAACTAATGAAAAACTGTTTTTT.

The chain uses TRBV4-2 and TRBJ2-5; 10 bases line up with TRBD2. From germline, CDR1 is LGHNA and CDR2 YNFKEQ. Unmatched junction bases numbered 17, after V lost 2 bases and J lost 5 bases. CDR3 size: 19 residues. CDR3 nucleotide sequence: TGTGCCAGCAGCCAACTCGACGGAAAAGCTAGCGGGAGTTGGGAGACCCAGTACTTC. Translated: CASSQLDGKASGSWETQYF.

The rearrangement joins TRBV6-1 to TRBJ2-3; tentative D call: TRBD2 (5 bases). The V gene's germline CDR1 is MNHNS and CDR2 SASEGT. V lost 5 bases, J lost 0 bases, and 9 bases lay in between. This CDR3 spans 14 amino acids. The CDR3 here is CASSKRRSTDTQYF. The CDR3 DNA sequence: TGTGCCAGCAGTAAGCGGAGGAGCACAGATACGCAGTATTTT.

The chain recombines TRBV28 with TRBJ2-6; a possible D gene is TRBD2 (5 bases). The CDR3 runs to 15 residues. Germline V gene lookup returns CDR1 MDHEN and CDR2 SYDVKM. The V end was cut by 2 bases, the J end by 3 bases, with 8 bases between. The CDR3 DNA reads TGTGCCAGCAGTTTAGAGGGAAGTGGGGCCAACGTCCTGACTTTC. Its translation is CASSLEGSGANVLTF.

The chain carries TRBV28 and TRBJ1-2, with 9 bases fitting TRBD1. J lost 4 bases, V lost 6 bases, and 6 bases had no gene match. Germline V gene sequence: CDR1 MDHEN, CDR2 SYDVKM. CDR3 length: 14 residues. The CDR3 region has the DNA TGTGCCAGCAGCCGGGGACAGGGCTCCTATGGCTACACCTTC. Encoded protein: CASSRGQGSYGYTF.

This chain joins TRBV7-9 and TRBJ1-5, with 7 bases that match TRBD1. This CDR3 contains 15 residues. Germline trimming cut 0 bases from V and 8 bases from J; bases unmatched to any gene: 7. The germline V gene encodes CDR1 SEHNR and CDR2 FQNEAQ (reference sequence). The CDR3 reads CASSLAGGGLEPQHF. For the CDR3, the DNA is TGTGCCAGCAGCTTAGCAGGGGGCGGGTTGGAGCCCCAGCATTTT.

This sequence joins TRBV6-1 and TRBJ1-1; unclear D gene. Germline values: CDR1 MNHNS, CDR2 SASEGT. This CDR3 has 14 residues. The V end lost 4 bases, the J end lost 1 base, and 10 bases lay between the germline ends. DNA of the CDR3: TGTGCCAGCAGTGCTACTTACAGGAACACTGAAGCTTTCTTT. Its translation is CASSATYRNTEAFF.

The genes are TRBV7-8 and TRBJ2-7; 9 nucleotides line up with TRBD1. CDR3 size: 14 residues. CDR1 and CDR2 from the germline V gene are SGHVS and FQNEAQ. After removal of 4 bases from V and 2 bases from J, the junction contained 3 bases not matched to a gene. CDR3 amino acids: CASSSGTGPYEQYF. CDR3 nucleotides: TGTGCCAGCAGCTCCGGGACAGGGCCCTACGAGCAGTACTTC.

The V call is TRBV7-2, the J call TRBJ2-7; weak D call: TRBD2 (5 bases). This CDR3 comprises 13 residues. The V and J ends lost 5 bases and 6 bases respectively, with 14 bases between them. From germline, CDR1 is SGHTA and CDR2 FQGNSA. In DNA, the CDR3 is TGTGCCAGCAGCGTTCTAGGGAGTACCGAGCAGTACTTC. It encodes CASSVLGSTEQYF.

This clone was detected only once. The chain carries TRBV2 and TRBJ2-1, with TRBD2 matching over 14 bases. This CDR3 is 13 amino acids long. After removal of 4 bases from V and 10 bases from J, the junction contained 0 bases not matched to a gene. CDR1 SNHLY and CDR2 FYNNEI come from the germline V gene. In nucleotides, the CDR3 is TGTGCCAGCAGTGGACTAGCGGGAGGGGAGCAGTTCTTC. It yields the protein CASSGLAGGEQFF.

The table lists this clone with a count of one. This chain connects TRBV7-9 to TRBJ2-3, with 9 bases that match TRBD1. Trimming removed 3 bases from V and 7 bases from J; junction bases left unmatched: 8. Germline V lookup: CDR1 SEHNR, CDR2 FQNEAQ (reference sequence). The CDR3 length is 15 residues. CDR3 sequence reads: CASSFGDRERNTQYF. DNA for the CDR3: TGTGCCAGCAGCTTCGGGGACAGGGAACGAAATACGCAGTATTTT.

CDR3 protein: CASSFRTSDEQYF. CDR3 sequence (DNA): TGCGCCAGCAGCTTTAGGACATCTGACGAGCAGTACTTC. The V and J genes are TRBV5-1 and TRBJ2-7; possible D gene TRBD1, 5 bases. In germline, CDR1 is SGHRS, CDR2 YFSETQ. The V end lost 2 bases, the J end lost 5 bases, and 11 bases lay between the germline ends. The CDR3 extends over 13 amino acids.

The CDR3 loop is CAWSALGLLYEQYF. The CDR3 region has the DNA TGTGCCTGGAGCGCACTCGGACTCCTTTACGAGCAGTACTTC. V is TRBV30 and J is TRBJ2-7, with a weak D call TRBD2 (5 bases). The CDR3 loop spans 14 amino acids. V was trimmed by 3 bases and J by 4 bases, leaving 16 bases between them. Germline lookup yields CDR1 GTSNPN and CDR2 SVGIG (reference sequence).